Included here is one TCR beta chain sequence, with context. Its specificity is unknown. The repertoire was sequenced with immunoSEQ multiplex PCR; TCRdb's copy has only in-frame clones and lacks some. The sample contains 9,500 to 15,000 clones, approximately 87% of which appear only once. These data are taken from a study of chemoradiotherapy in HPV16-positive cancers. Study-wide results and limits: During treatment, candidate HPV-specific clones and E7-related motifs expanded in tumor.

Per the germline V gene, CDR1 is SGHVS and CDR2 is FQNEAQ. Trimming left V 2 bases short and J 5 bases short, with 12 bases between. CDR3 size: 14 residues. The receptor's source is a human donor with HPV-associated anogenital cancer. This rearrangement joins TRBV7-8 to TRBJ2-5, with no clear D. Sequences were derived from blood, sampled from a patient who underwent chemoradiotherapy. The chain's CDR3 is CASSLTDNWETQYF. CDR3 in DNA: TGTGCCAGCAGCTTAACTGACAACTGGGAGACCCAGTACTTC.